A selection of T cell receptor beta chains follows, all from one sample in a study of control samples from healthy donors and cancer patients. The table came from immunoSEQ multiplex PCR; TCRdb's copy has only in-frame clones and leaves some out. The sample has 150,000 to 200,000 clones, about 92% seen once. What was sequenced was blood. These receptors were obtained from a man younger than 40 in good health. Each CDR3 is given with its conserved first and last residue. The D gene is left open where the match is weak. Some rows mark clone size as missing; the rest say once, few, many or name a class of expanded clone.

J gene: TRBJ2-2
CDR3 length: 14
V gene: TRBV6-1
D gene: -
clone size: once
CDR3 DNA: TGTGCCAGCAGTGAAGCGACGGACTTTGGGGAGCTGTTTTTT
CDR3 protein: CASSEATDFGELFF

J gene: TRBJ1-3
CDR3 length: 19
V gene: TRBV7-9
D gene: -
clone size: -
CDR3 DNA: TGTGCCAGCAGCTTAGCGGGCGACAGGAAAGGGGACTCTGGAAACACCATATATTTT
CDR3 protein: CASSLAGDRKGDSGNTIYF

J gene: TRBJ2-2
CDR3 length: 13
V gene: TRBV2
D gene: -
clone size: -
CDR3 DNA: TGTGCCAGCAGTGCCGCTAGCTTCGGGGAGCTGTTTTTT
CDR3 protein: CASSAASFGELFF

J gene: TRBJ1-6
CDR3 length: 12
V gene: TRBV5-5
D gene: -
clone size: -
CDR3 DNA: TGTGCCAGCAGCGAGGACCCTAGAGGGGTCCACTTT
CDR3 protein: CASSEDPRGVHF

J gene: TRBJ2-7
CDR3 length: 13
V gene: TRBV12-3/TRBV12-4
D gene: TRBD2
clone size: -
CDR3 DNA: TGTGCCAGCAGTTTAAGGGACTACAGCGAGCAGTACTTC
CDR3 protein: CASSLRDYSEQYF

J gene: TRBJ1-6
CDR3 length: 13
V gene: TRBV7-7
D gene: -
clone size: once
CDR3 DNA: TGTGCCAGCAGCTTAGAAGGGAATTCACCCCTCCACTTT
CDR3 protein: CASSLEGNSPLHF

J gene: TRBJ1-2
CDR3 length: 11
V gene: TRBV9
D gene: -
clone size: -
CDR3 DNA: TGTGCCAGCAGCCTCGGGGGTGGCTACACCTTC
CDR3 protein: CASSLGGGYTF

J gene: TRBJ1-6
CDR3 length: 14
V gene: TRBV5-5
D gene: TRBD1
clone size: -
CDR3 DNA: TGTGCCAGCTTCCAGGGACAGTATAATTCACCCCTCCACTTT
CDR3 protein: CASFQGQYNSPLHF

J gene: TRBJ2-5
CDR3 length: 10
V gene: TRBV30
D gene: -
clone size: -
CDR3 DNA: TGTGCCTGGAGCCAAGAGACCCAGTACTTC
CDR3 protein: CAWSQETQYF

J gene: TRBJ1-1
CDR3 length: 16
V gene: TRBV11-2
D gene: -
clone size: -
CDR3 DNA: TGTGCCAGCAGCTTTAACAGGGTATCCATGAACACTGAAGCTTTCTTT
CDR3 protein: CASSFNRVSMNTEAFF